This entry lists 14 T cell receptor beta chains sequenced from one sample in a study of blood T cell repertoires in COVID-19. Assay used: immunoSEQ multiplex PCR; TCRdb lists only in-frame clones, some missing. The sample has approximately 300,000 clones, under 95% seen once. Material for sequencing was PBMCs or T cells enriched from blood (not recorded which). Receptors were obtained from a man in his fifties or sixties who had recovered from COVID-19.

The rearrangement uses TRBV19 and TRBJ1-1; D is ambiguous. Trimming shortened V by 4 bases and J by 2 bases, and 14 bases separated the two germline ends. Germline values: CDR1 LNHDA, CDR2 SQIVND (reference sequence). The CDR3 is 15 amino acids. The CDR3 reads CASSRWAGDNTEAFF. The CDR3 bases are TGTGCCAGTAGTAGGTGGGCAGGCGACAACACTGAAGCTTTCTTT.

On this clone: Other DNA sequences in this specimen translate into the identical CDR3. The chain has TRBV6-1 and TRBJ2-7, with 12 bases aligning to TRBD2. The CDR3 is 15 residues long. J lost 2 bases, V lost 1 base, and 0 bases had no gene match. CDR1 is MNHNS and CDR2 is SASEGT in the germline V gene. CDR3: CASSEGTSGAYEQYF. CDR3 bases: TGTGCCAGCAGTGAAGGGACTAGCGGGGCCTACGAGCAGTACTTC.

The chain couples TRBV3-1 (or the pseudogene TRBV3-2) to TRBJ2-3; 9 nucleotides line up with TRBD1. CDR3 size: 15 residues. V lost 4 bases and J lost 7; bases outside the gene matches: 9. Germline CDR1 and CDR2: LGHDT and YNNKEL (reference sequence). The CDR3 protein is CASSPGQGRHNTQYF. CDR3 DNA: TGTGCCAGCAGCCCCGGACAGGGGAGACATAATACGCAGTATTTT.

The V and J genes are TRBV6-5 and TRBJ2-5; TRBD2 is a possible D gene (5 bases). This CDR3 region has 14 residues. Germline V gene data show CDR1 as MNHEY and CDR2 as SVGAGI. The V gene lost 5 bases and the J gene lost 1 base, with 11 bases spanning the gap. The CDR3 sequence is CASSTGLTQETQYF. CDR3 sequence (DNA): TGTGCCAGCAGTACCGGACTGACCCAAGAGACCCAGTACTTC.

The genes are TRBV7-9 and TRBJ2-7, with D maybe TRBD1 (5 bases). From germline, CDR1 is SEHNR and CDR2 FQNEAQ (reference sequence). The CDR3 length is 14 residues. Deletions cut 2 bases from V and 2 bases from J, with 10 bases between. As DNA, the CDR3 is TGTGCCAGCAGCTTAAGTCAGGGTACCTACGAGCAGTACTTC. This codes for CASSLSQGTYEQYF.

This clone was seen a handful of times. V gene TRBV9 combines with J gene TRBJ2-5, with a weak D call TRBD1 (6 bases). V lost 0 bases to trimming and J lost 2 bases, with 11 bases between them. CDR3 size: 15 residues. CDR1 and CDR2 (germline): SGDLS, YYNGEE. CDR3 amino acids: CASSVADRQQETQYF. The CDR3 DNA reads TGTGCCAGCAGCGTAGCGGACAGACAGCAAGAGACCCAGTACTTC.

The chain carries TRBV10-3 and TRBJ2-2; D is undetermined. With 5 bases removed from V and 8 bases from J, the gap between germline ends came to 21 bases. The CDR3 is made up of 16 amino acids. Germline-derived CDR1 and CDR2 are ENHRY and SYGVKD. The CDR3 loop is CAISQRSLSFGGELFF. In DNA, the CDR3 is TGTGCCATCAGTCAACGTTCACTAAGCTTTGGTGGGGAGCTGTTTTTT.

The chain couples TRBV9 to TRBJ2-7, with 8 bases matching TRBD1. The CDR3 is made up of 14 amino acids. Looked up from germline, CDR1 is SGDLS and CDR2 is YYNGEE. Losses at the gene ends were 2 bases for V and 4 bases for J; bases not matched to a gene: 5. CDR3 loop: CASSVSGGEYEQYF. CDR3 in DNA: TGTGCCAGCAGCGTTTCAGGGGGCGAGTACGAGCAGTACTTC.

The chain combines TRBV9 with TRBJ2-6, with unresolved D. The germline gives CDR1 SGDLS, CDR2 YYNGEE. V lost 4 bases, J lost 4 bases, and 24 bases lay in between. CDR3 length equals 19 residues. Here the CDR3 reads CASSPRIAEVPAGANVLTF. CDR3 in DNA: TGTGCCAGCAGCCCCCGGATAGCCGAGGTTCCTGCGGGGGCCAACGTCCTGACTTTC.

The V gene is TRBV4-3, the J gene TRBJ1-6, with TRBD1 as a possible D gene (6 bases). CDR1 LGHNA and CDR2 YSLEER come from the germline V gene. Trimming removed 5 bases from V and 7 bases from J, with 12 bases in between. This CDR3 comprises 14 residues. The CDR3 protein is CASSDHRENSPLHF. In DNA form, the CDR3 reads TGCGCCAGCAGCGACCACAGGGAAAATTCACCCCTCCACTTT.

This clone is a singleton in its sample. This chain uses TRBV27 with TRBJ1-5, with D unresolved. The CDR3 spans 17 residues. Per the germline V gene, CDR1 is MNHEY and CDR2 is SMNVEV (reference sequence). V lost 1 base, J lost 1 base, and 14 bases lay in between. CDR3 sequence: CASSLFSGRASNQPQHF. DNA of the CDR3: TGTGCCAGCAGTTTATTCTCGGGTCGAGCAAGCAATCAGCCCCAGCATTTT.

The rearrangement links TRBV11-3 to TRBJ2-7; weak D call: TRBD2 (7 bases). The germline gives CDR1 SGHNT, CDR2 YENEEA. Trimming took 3 bases from V and 3 from J, leaving 21 bases between them. The CDR3 length is 17 residues. The chain's CDR3 is CASSFWPVAGANYEQYF. CDR3 DNA: TGTGCCAGCAGCTTCTGGCCAGTGGCGGGGGCGAACTACGAGCAGTACTTC.

The rearrangement uses TRBV5-4 and TRBJ2-1; 8 positions agree with TRBD2. CDR1 and CDR2 (germline): SGHNT, YYREEE (reference sequence). V shed 4 bases and J 6 bases; nucleotides not matched to a gene: 9. The CDR3 is 15 residues long. For the CDR3, the DNA is TGTGCCAGCAGCCCCCTTGTTAGCGGGACCAATGAGCAGTTCTTC. It encodes CASSPLVSGTNEQFF.

J is TRBJ1-6 and V is TRBV18; D not certain. The CDR3 runs 15 residues. Trimming took off 3 bases at V and 10 bases at J, with 16 bases between the two ends. Germline values: CDR1 KGHSH, CDR2 LQKENI. CDR3 DNA: TGTGCCAGCTCACCTTCGGAGGCTTTTGGGTCACCCCTCCACTTT. Translated, it gives CASSPSEAFGSPLHF. The complete variable domain, with remaining parts taken from reference TRBV18 and TRBJ1-6, reads NAGVMQNPRHLVRRRGQEARLRCSPMKGHSHVYWYRQLPEEGLKFMVYLQKENIIDESGMPKERFSAEFPKEGPSILRIQQVVRGDSAAYFCASSPSEAFGSPLHFGNGTRLTVT.